The 5 T cell receptor beta chains below were found in one sample sequenced in a study of cytomegalovirus exposure and HLA in healthy donors. With 60 Vbeta and 13 Jbeta primers, the PCR was carried out. Assay used: immunoSEQ multiplex PCR; TCRdb lists only in-frame clones, some missing. The data contain about 230,000 clones, over 65% of them singletons. Input material: PBMCs. These receptors were taken from a woman aged 55-70 years in good health and CMV-seropositive.

This clone appeared once. V usage is TRBV7-9 and J usage is TRBJ2-7; TRBD1 might be the D (6 bases). Looked up from germline, CDR1 is SEHNR and CDR2 is FQNEAQ (reference sequence). Trimming shortened V by 5 bases and J by 1 base, and 12 bases separated the two germline ends. The CDR3 sequence is 14 residues long. The CDR3 coding sequence is TGTGCCAGCAGCCTATGGACAGCTTCCTACGAGCAGTACTTC. It codes for CASSLWTASYEQYF. Full variable domain (missing parts from reference TRBV7-9 and TRBJ2-7): DTGVSQNPRHKITKRGQNVTFRCDPISEHNRLYWYRQTLGQGPEFLTYFQNEAQLEKSRLLSDRFSAERPKGSFSTLEIQRTEQGDSAMYLCASSLWTASYEQYFGPGTRLTVT.

The chain joins TRBV28 to TRBJ1-1; 7 bases match TRBD1. V was pared by 7 bases and J by 4 bases, with 6 bases of the junction left unmatched. The germline V gene encodes CDR1 MDHEN and CDR2 SYDVKM. The CDR3 extends over 13 amino acids. CDR3 sequence: CASTRQGGTEAFF. The CDR3 region has the DNA TGTGCCAGCACCAGACAGGGAGGCACTGAAGCTTTCTTT.

This clone was observed once. The junction differs from germline at one of its ends, possibly a read error. J is TRBJ1-4 and V is TRBV7-9; 7 bases line up with TRBD1. The CDR3 is 14 amino acids. Per germline, CDR1 SEHNR and CDR2 FQNEAQ (reference sequence). For the CDR3, the DNA is TGTTCCAGCAGCACGGACAGGATTAATGAAAAACTGTTTTTT. This sequence encodes CSSSTDRINEKLFF.

Note on this clone: The junction departs from germline at one end; a sequencing error may be responsible. The CDR3: CASREGQRNTEAFF. The CDR3 region has the DNA TGTGCCAGCAGGGAAGGACAGCGGAACACTGAAGCTTTCTTT. V gene TRBV2 combines with J gene TRBJ1-1; possible D gene TRBD1, 6 bases. Germline V gene sequence: CDR1 SNHLY, CDR2 FYNNEI. This CDR3 contains 14 residues.

The rearrangement links TRBV18 to TRBJ1-1, with D perhaps matching TRBD1 (6 bases). The CDR3 has 13 residues. Trimming pared 3 bases from V and 5 bases from J, leaving 10 bases between. Germline CDR1 KGHSH, CDR2 LQKENI. Here the CDR3 reads CASSPTRGTEAFF. In nucleotides, the CDR3 is TGTGCCAGCTCACCCACAAGGGGGACTGAAGCTTTCTTT.